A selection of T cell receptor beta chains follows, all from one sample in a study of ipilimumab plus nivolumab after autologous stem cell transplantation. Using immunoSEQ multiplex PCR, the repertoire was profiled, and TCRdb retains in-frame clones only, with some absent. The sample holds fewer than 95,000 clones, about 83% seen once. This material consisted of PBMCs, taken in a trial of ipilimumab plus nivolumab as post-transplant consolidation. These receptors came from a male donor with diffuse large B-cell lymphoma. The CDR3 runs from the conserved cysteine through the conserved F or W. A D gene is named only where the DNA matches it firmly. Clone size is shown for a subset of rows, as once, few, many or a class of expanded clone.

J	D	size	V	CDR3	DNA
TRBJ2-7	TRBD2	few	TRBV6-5	CASKKAGGLSYEQYF	TGTGCCAGCAAAAAAGCGGGGGGGCTGTCCTACGAGCAGTACTTC
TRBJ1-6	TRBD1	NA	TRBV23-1	CASSQPTEDRGNSPLHF	TGCGCCAGCAGTCAACCGACTGAGGACAGGGGTAATTCACCCCTCCACTTT
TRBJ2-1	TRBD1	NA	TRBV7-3	CASSFPRTGAEQFF	TGTGCCAGCAGCTTCCCGCGGACAGGGGCAGAACAGTTCTTC
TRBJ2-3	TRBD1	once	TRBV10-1	CASSRDRSTDTQYF	TGCGCCAGCAGTAGGGACAGGTCGACAGATACGCAGTATTTT
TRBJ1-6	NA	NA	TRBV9	CASSVGADSPLHF	TGTGCCAGCAGCGTGGGGGCCGATTCACCCCTCCACTTT
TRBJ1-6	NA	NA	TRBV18	CASSRSGRAESPLHF	TGTGCCAGCTCTCGATCAGGCAGGGCAGAGTCACCCCTCCACTTT
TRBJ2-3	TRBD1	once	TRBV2	CASSGTGGSFGGTDTQYF	TGTGCCAGCAGTGGGACAGGGGGAAGTTTTGGCGGGACAGATACGCAGTATTTT
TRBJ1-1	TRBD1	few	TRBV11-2	CASTRDRSNTEAFF	TGTGCCAGCACACGGGACAGATCGAACACTGAAGCTTTCTTT
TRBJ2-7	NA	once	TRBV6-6	CASRGGDEQYF	TGTGCCAGCAGAGGAGGGGACGAGCAGTACTTC
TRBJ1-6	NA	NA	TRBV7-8	CASSLNGDTNSPLHF	TGTGCCAGCAGCTTAAATGGGGACACCAATTCACCCCTCCACTTT
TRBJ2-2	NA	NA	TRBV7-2	CASSLVRNTGELFF	TGTGCCAGCAGCTTAGTGAGGAACACCGGGGAGCTGTTTTTT
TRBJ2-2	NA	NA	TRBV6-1	CASSNVPLGTGELFF	TGTGCCAGCAGTAATGTCCCCCTGGGGACCGGGGAGCTGTTTTTT
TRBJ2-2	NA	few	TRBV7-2	CASSLAPGVNTGELFF	TGTGCCAGCAGCTTAGCGCCAGGGGTCAACACCGGGGAGCTGTTTTTT
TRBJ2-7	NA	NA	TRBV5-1	CASSLDRSYEQYF	TGCGCCAGCAGCCTCGACAGGTCCTACGAGCAGTACTTC
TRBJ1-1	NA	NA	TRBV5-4	CASSLGGGDTEAFF	TGTGCCAGCAGCTTGGGGGGTGGGGACACTGAAGCTTTCTTT
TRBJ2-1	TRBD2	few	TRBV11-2	CASSTSGGWSYNEQFF	TGTGCCAGCAGCACAAGCGGGGGGTGGTCCTACAATGAGCAGTTCTTC
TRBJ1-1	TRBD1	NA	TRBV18	CASAPPGGGNTEAFF	TGTGCCAGCGCGCCTCCAGGGGGCGGGAACACTGAAGCTTTCTTT
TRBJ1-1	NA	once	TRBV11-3	CASSARGQPLDTEAFF	TGTGCCAGCAGCGCCCGGGGCCAGCCACTAGACACTGAAGCTTTCTTT
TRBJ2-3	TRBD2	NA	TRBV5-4	CASSQSQGLGVADTQYF	TGTGCCAGCAGCCAGTCACAGGGACTAGGGGTCGCAGATACGCAGTATTTT
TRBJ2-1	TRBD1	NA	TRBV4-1	CASSQVQGDYNEQFF	TGCGCCAGCAGCCAAGTCCAGGGGGACTACAATGAGCAGTTCTTC
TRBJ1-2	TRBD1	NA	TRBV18	CASSPAGTGGFYGYTF	TGTGCCAGCTCACCGGCCGGGACAGGGGGCTTCTATGGCTACACCTTC
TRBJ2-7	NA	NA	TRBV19	CASSIGGNEQYF	TGTGCCAGTAGTATTGGAGGGAACGAGCAGTACTTC
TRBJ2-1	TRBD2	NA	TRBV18	CASSRGLAADEQFF	TGTGCCAGCTCACGAGGCCTAGCGGCCGATGAGCAGTTCTTC
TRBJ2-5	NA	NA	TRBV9	CASGPDGAGYGTQYF	TGTGCCAGCGGCCCCGATGGGGCCGGGTATGGGACCCAGTACTTC
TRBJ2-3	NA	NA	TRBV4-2	CASSLGRASPGADTQYF	TGTGCCAGCAGCCTTGGAAGGGCCAGTCCTGGGGCAGATACGCAGTATTTT
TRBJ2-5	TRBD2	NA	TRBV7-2	CASSLGASGQETQYF	TGTGCCAGCAGCTTAGGGGCTAGCGGCCAAGAGACCCAGTACTTC
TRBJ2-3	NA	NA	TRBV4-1	CASSQETLQGAGTDTQYF	TGCGCCAGCAGCCAAGAGACCCTTCAGGGAGCGGGCACAGATACGCAGTATTTT
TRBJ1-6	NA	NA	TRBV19	CASSIEGSGNSPLHF	TGTGCCAGTAGTATAGAAGGGTCGGGGAATTCACCCCTCCACTTT
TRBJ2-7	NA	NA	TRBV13	CASSPFPGALNEQYF	TGTGCCAGCAGCCCCTTCCCGGGGGCGTTGAACGAGCAGTACTTC
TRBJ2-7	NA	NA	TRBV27	CASSPTLTGTYEQYF	TGTGCCAGCAGTCCAACCCTTACAGGGACCTACGAGCAGTACTTC
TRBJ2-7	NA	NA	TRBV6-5	CASSYYRSSYEQYF	TGTGCCAGCAGTTACTACAGGAGCTCCTACGAGCAGTACTTC
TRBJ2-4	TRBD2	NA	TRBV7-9	CASSLDLGGKNIQYF	TGTGCCAGCAGCTTGGATCTGGGGGGGAAAAACATTCAGTACTTC
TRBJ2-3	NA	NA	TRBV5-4	CASSLGGRSTDTQYF	TGTGCCAGCAGCTTAGGGGGGCGAAGCACAGATACGCAGTATTTT
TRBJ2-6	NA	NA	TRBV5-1	CASSANWGGSGANVLTF	TGCGCCAGCAGCGCAAATTGGGGTGGTTCTGGGGCCAACGTCCTGACTTTC
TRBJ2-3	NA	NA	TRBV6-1	CASSEDGNTDTQYF	TGTGCCAGCAGTGAGGACGGAAACACAGATACGCAGTATTTT
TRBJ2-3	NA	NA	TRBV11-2	CASSAGGNFQVDTQYF	TGTGCCAGCAGCGCTGGGGGTAATTTCCAGGTGGATACGCAGTATTTT
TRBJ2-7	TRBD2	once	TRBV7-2	CASSLGSGDPYEQYF	TGTGCCAGCAGCTTAGGTAGCGGGGACCCCTACGAGCAGTACTTC
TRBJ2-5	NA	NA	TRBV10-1	CASSDTLAGETQYF	TGCGCCAGCAGTGACACCTTGGCGGGGGAGACCCAGTACTTC
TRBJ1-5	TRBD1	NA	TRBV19	CASSIDPGTGRGQPQHF	TGTGCCAGTAGTATAGATCCCGGGACAGGGCGAGGCCAGCCCCAGCATTTT
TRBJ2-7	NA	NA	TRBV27	CASSWAGAGYEQYF	TGTGCCAGCAGTTGGGCAGGGGCTGGCTACGAGCAGTACTTC
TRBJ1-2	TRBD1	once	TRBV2	CASSPITGTGYSGYTF	TGTGCCAGCAGCCCGATTACCGGGACAGGGTACTCTGGCTACACCTTC
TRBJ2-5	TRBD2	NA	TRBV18	CASSLLAGQETQYF	TGTGCCAGCTCCCTACTAGCGGGACAAGAGACCCAGTACTTC
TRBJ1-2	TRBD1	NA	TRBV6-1	CASRGDRGRHGYTF	TGTGCCAGCAGGGGGGACAGGGGGCGGCATGGCTACACCTTC
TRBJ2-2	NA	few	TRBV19	CASSVQGYTGELFF	TGTGCCAGCTCCGTCCAGGGATACACCGGGGAGCTGTTTTTT
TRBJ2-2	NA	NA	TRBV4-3	CASSLDETGELFF	TGCGCCAGCAGCCTAGACGAGACCGGGGAGCTGTTTTTT
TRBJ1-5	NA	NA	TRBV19	CASSMRGQPGNQPQHF	TGTGCCAGTAGTATGAGAGGACAGCCTGGGAATCAGCCCCAGCATTTT
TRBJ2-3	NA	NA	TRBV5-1	CASSFTGRSGQDTQYF	TGCGCCAGCAGCTTCACAGGGCGTTCAGGACAAGATACGCAGTATTTT
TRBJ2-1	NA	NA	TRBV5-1	CASSSRQDSYNEQFF	TGCGCCAGCAGCTCCCGACAGGACTCCTACAATGAGCAGTTCTTC
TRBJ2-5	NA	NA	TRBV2	CASSEETQYF	TGTGCCAGCAGCGAAGAGACCCAGTACTTC
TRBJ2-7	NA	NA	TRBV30	CAWKGDGEQYF	TGTGCCTGGAAAGGTGATGGCGAGCAGTACTTC
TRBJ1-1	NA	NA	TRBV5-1	CASSFTANTEAFF	TGCGCCAGCAGCTTCACAGCGAACACTGAAGCTTTCTTT
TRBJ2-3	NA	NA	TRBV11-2	CASSPGEGISTDTQYF	TGTGCCAGCAGCCCCGGTGAGGGGATTAGCACAGATACGCAGTATTTT
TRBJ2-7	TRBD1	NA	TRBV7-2	CASSRTGVEQYF	TGTGCCAGCAGCCGGACAGGGGTCGAGCAGTACTTC
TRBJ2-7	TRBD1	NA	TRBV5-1	CASSLKQGAAEQYF	TGCGCCAGCAGCTTGAAACAGGGGGCGGCCGAGCAGTACTTC
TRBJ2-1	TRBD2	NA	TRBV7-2	CASSLAAGRYNEQFF	TGTGCCAGCAGCTTAGCAGCGGGACGATACAATGAGCAGTTCTTC